This section outlines one T cell receptor (beta chain) sequence together with its context. The CDR3 spans 14 residues. With 0 bases removed from V and 2 bases from J, the gap between germline ends came to 8 bases. CDR1 and CDR2 (germline): SGDLS, YYNGEE. The data belong to a study of blood T cell repertoires in COVID-19. Some clones are missing from TCRdb's copy, which holds only in-frame ones; the method was immunoSEQ multiplex PCR. In the table there are 50,000 to 60,000 clones, 82% of which are singletons. The receptor was isolated from a human donor in a cohort sampled during active or convalescent COVID-19. The chain is built from TRBV9 and TRBJ2-5, with D possibly being TRBD2 (5 bases). What was sequenced was peripheral blood. In nucleotides, the CDR3 is TGTGCCAGCAGCGTAGGGTCGGGACAAGAGACCCAGTACTTC. Amino acid sequence: CASSVGSGQETQYF.